This T cell receptor (beta chain) is drawn from a study of blood T cells in healthy people across ages. Researchers isolated at least 6 million PBMCs per sample. The CDR3 sequence is 18 residues long. The V and J ends lost 4 bases and 1 base, in that order; junction bases with no gene match: 15. From germline, CDR1 is SGHTA and CDR2 FQGNSA. It was with a sample-barcoded 5' primer and a J-beta primer mix that a second PCR of roughly 6 to 12 cycles was run. TCRdb independently ran MiXCR on the 5' RACE reads; one entry per CDR3 protein. Of 1 million to 1.2 million distinct CDR3 sequences listed, around two fifths are singletons. Overall study findings and caveats: Strongly correlated with naive T cell percentage was TCR beta diversity.

Details on this clonotype: Its matching antigen is unknown.

The source material was blood. This TCR was sampled from a man aged 18 to 35 in good health. The rearrangement uses TRBV7-2 and TRBJ1-1; 7 nucleotides match TRBD1. CDR3 amino acids: CTSSSSGTAHLGNTEAFF. CDR3 coding DNA: TGTACCAGCAGCTCCTCCGGGACAGCCCACTTGGGGAACACTGAAGCTTTCTTT.